Listed below are T cell receptor beta chains from one sample, sequenced in a study of CD8 T cells in Susac syndrome. A single record per CDR3 protein comes from TCRdb applying MiXCR to the immunoSEQ multiplex PCR reads. The sample shows under 200,000 distinct CDR3 sequences, 85% to 95% of them seen only once. The source material was CD4+ T cells from PBMCs. Source of these receptors: a human donor in good health. Each CDR3 is given with its conserved first and last residue. A D gene is named only where the DNA matches it firmly. Clone size is given for some rows only: seen once, a few or many times, or a class if the clone is expanded.

D	V	size	J	DNA	CDR3
TRBD1	TRBV4-1	NA	TRBJ1-2	TGCGCCAGCAGCCCCAGGGACAGCGTTAACTATGGCTACACCTTC	CASSPRDSVNYGYTF
TRBD1	TRBV12-5	NA	TRBJ2-2	TGTGCTAGTGGGCCGGGACAGGGCTATTCCTCCGGGGAGCTGTTTTTT	CASGPGQGYSSGELFF
NA	TRBV9	NA	TRBJ2-1	TGTGCCAGCAGCGTAGCTCCTGGGGTTTCAAGCGCCTACAATGAGCAGTTCTTC	CASSVAPGVSSAYNEQFF
NA	TRBV14	NA	TRBJ2-1	TGTGCCAGCAGCCTTAGTACTGCACGGCGGATAGAGCAGTTCTTC	CASSLSTARRIEQFF
NA	TRBV5-6	NA	TRBJ1-3	TGTGCCAGCAGCTTTCTTCGGACTGGAAACACCATATATTTT	CASSFLRTGNTIYF
TRBD1	TRBV7-2	NA	TRBJ1-1	TGTGCCAGCAGCCTATACAGGGGGCGCGGCACTGAAGCTTTCTTT	CASSLYRGRGTEAFF
NA	TRBV7-2	once	TRBJ2-2	TGTGCCAGCAGCCACAGCCCGGCCACCGGGGAGCTGTTTTTT	CASSHSPATGELFF
NA	TRBV9	NA	TRBJ2-3	TGTGCCAGCAGCGTAGAGGCATTTGAAGATACGCAGTATTTT	CASSVEAFEDTQYF
TRBD2	TRBV20-1	NA	TRBJ2-1	TGCAGTGCTCGGACGGGGCGGGGGAGTGACAATGAGCAGTTCTTC	CSARTGRGSDNEQFF
TRBD2	TRBV9	NA	TRBJ2-1	TGTGCCAGCAGCGGTAAGCGGGGGGGAATGAGAGATGAGCAGTTCTTC	CASSGKRGGMRDEQFF
NA	TRBV10-3	NA	TRBJ1-2	TGTGCCATCAGCCCCGTTGTTACAGGGAACTATGGCTACACCTTC	CAISPVVTGNYGYTF
NA	TRBV3-1	NA	TRBJ2-1	TGTGCCAGCAGCCCATCCCCTCGAGGTGAGCAGTTCTTC	CASSPSPRGEQFF
TRBD2	TRBV9	NA	TRBJ2-3	TGTGCCAGCAGCGCCGGACTAGCGGCCACAGATACGCAGTATTTT	CASSAGLAATDTQYF
NA	TRBV6-5	NA	TRBJ1-5	TGTGCCAGCACCCAGCCAGGACAGCCCCAGCATTTT	CASTQPGQPQHF
NA	TRBV5-1	NA	TRBJ1-1	TGCGCCAGCAGGGATGGGGGGAACACTGAAGCTTTCTTT	CASRDGGNTEAFF
TRBD1	TRBV6-5	NA	TRBJ1-2	TGTGCCAGCAGTGACGGGACAGGGGATGGCTACACCTTC	CASSDGTGDGYTF
NA	TRBV5-1	NA	TRBJ2-5	TGCGCCAGCAGCTCAGGCGTCGGACGTAACCAAGAGACCCAGTACTTC	CASSSGVGRNQETQYF
TRBD1	TRBV5-6	NA	TRBJ1-5	TGTGCCAGCAGTTACCGGGACAGTAGCAATCAGCCCCAGCATTTT	CASSYRDSSNQPQHF
TRBD2	TRBV3-1	NA	TRBJ2-1	TGTGCCAGCAGCCAAGAAGCTACTAGCGGTTACAATGAGCAGTTCTTC	CASSQEATSGYNEQFF
NA	TRBV12-3/TRBV12-4	once	TRBJ2-2	TGTGCCAGCAGTTTTAATCCAGATAACACCGGGGAGCTGTTTTTT	CASSFNPDNTGELFF
TRBD1	TRBV15	NA	TRBJ2-1	TGTGCCACCAGCAGAATGAGCAGGGGGAATGAGCAGTTCTTC	CATSRMSRGNEQFF
NA	TRBV12-3/TRBV12-4	NA	TRBJ2-1	TGTGCCAGCAGTCGACCCAGGGAAGGTGAGCAGTTCTTC	CASSRPREGEQFF
NA	TRBV6-5	NA	TRBJ1-2	TGTGCCAGCAGTTACCGGGATCTTCGGGGCTACACCTTC	CASSYRDLRGYTF
NA	TRBV20-1	NA	TRBJ1-1	TGCAGTGCTCTCAGGTGGATCAGCGTAAGGGGCACTGAAGCTTTCTTT	CSALRWISVRGTEAFF
NA	TRBV29-1	once	TRBJ2-1	TGCAGTCCCGGGGGGCCTAATGAGCAGTTCTTC	CSPGGPNEQFF
NA	TRBV9	NA	TRBJ2-3	TGTGCCAGCAGCGTAGGAGGGAGATCCACAGATACGCAGTATTTT	CASSVGGRSTDTQYF